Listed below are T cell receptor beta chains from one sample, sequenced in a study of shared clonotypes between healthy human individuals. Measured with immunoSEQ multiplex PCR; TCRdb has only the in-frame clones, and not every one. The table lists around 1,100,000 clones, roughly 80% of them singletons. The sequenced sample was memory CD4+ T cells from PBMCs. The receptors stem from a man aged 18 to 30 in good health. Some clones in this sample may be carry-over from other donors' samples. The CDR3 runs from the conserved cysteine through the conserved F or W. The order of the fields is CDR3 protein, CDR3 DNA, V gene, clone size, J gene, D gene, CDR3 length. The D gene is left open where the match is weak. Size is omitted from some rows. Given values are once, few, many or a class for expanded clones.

CASKAGQGTDTQYF,TGCGCCAGCAAAGCGGGGCAGGGCACAGATACGCAGTATTTT,TRBV5-1,-,TRBJ2-3,TRBD2,14
CASSRERGGRYEQYF,TGTGCCAGCAGCCGAGAAAGGGGGGGGCGTTACGAGCAGTACTTC,TRBV27,-,TRBJ2-7,-,15
CSVILKQASTEAFF,TGCAGCGTTATTTTAAAACAGGCGAGCACTGAAGCTTTCTTT,TRBV29-1,few,TRBJ1-1,-,14
CASSGNRGAGYTF,TGTGCCAGTAGTGGAAACAGGGGAGCTGGCTACACCTTC,TRBV19,once,TRBJ1-2,TRBD1,13
CASSGRPGGGETQYF,TGTGCCAGCAGTGGTCGGCCAGGTGGGGGGGAGACCCAGTACTTC,TRBV9,-,TRBJ2-5,-,15
CASSLRLARETQYF,TGTGCCAGCAGCTTGAGACTAGCCCGGGAGACCCAGTACTTC,TRBV5-6,-,TRBJ2-5,TRBD2,14
CASSSRDRQSTGNTIYF,TGTGCCAGCAGCAGCAGGGACAGACAATCCACTGGAAACACCATATATTTT,TRBV11-1,-,TRBJ1-3,TRBD1,17
CASSPTSGRYGYTF,TGTGCCAGCAGCCCAACTTCGGGTCGTTATGGCTACACCTTC,TRBV14,-,TRBJ1-2,-,14
CASSLGARVRNQPQHF,TGTGCCAGCAGCTTGGGGGCCAGGGTGCGCAATCAGCCCCAGCATTTT,TRBV5-8,-,TRBJ1-5,-,16
CASSLDAGVGNEQFF,TGTGCCAGCAGCTTAGACGCGGGAGTGGGCAATGAGCAGTTCTTC,TRBV7-2,-,TRBJ2-1,TRBD2,15